Following are 13 T cell receptor beta chains from one sample sequenced in a study of early T cells in non-severe SARS-CoV-2 infection. One entry per CDR3 protein, called by TCRdb with MiXCR from the 5' RACE reads. The table has about 60,000 distinct CDR3 sequences, roughly 18% seen once. The sample in question was whole blood, obtained at baseline. Every receptor here comes from an adult who was a healthcare worker with PCR-confirmed SARS-CoV-2 infection or an uninfected control (not recorded which).

There are a few counts of this clonotype. V and J are TRBV5-1 and TRBJ1-2; weak D call: TRBD1 (6 bases). CDR1 and CDR2 (germline): SGHRS, YFSETQ. The CDR3 contains 16 residues. The ends were cut back, 3 bases at V and 2 bases at J, with 17 bases in the middle. The DNA of the CDR3 is TGCGCCAGCAGCTCCCTACTCGAAACAGGGAACTATGGCTACACCTTC. Its protein is CASSSLLETGNYGYTF.

This clonotype was counted between two and nine times. The chain carries TRBV6-5 and TRBJ2-7, with TRBD1 matching over 9 bases. This CDR3 is 13 amino acids long. Germline V gene data show CDR1 as MNHEY and CDR2 as SVGAGI. V gave up 7 bases and J gave up 5 bases; unmatched junction bases: 6. Here the CDR3 DNA reads TGTGCCAGCAAGGGACAGGGCAAGGACGAGCAGTACTTC. It specifies CASKGQGKDEQYF.

This clonotype has at least ten counts. The V call is TRBV7-8, the J call TRBJ1-1, with 9 bases lining up with TRBD1. The V gene end was trimmed by 4 bases and the J gene end by 5 bases; junction bases not matched to a gene: 8. Germline CDR1 and CDR2: SGHVS and FQNEAQ. The CDR3 contains 15 residues. The CDR3 nucleotides are TGTGCCAGCAGCTACTCCGGGACAGGGAGGACTGAAGCTTTCTTT. The encoded protein is CASSYSGTGRTEAFF.

This clonotype was seen only a few times. This sequence joins TRBV7-2 and TRBJ2-7, with TRBD1 matching over 7 bases. The V and J ends lost 4 bases and 6 bases, in that order; junction bases with no gene match: 6. There are 13 residues in the CDR3. Per the germline V gene, CDR1 is SGHTA and CDR2 is FQGNSA. As DNA, the CDR3 is TGTGCCAGCAGCTCCAGCCACAGGGGCGAGCAGTACTTC. This translates into CASSSSHRGEQYF.

The rearrangement uses TRBV20-1 and TRBJ2-7; 7 bases align to TRBD1. The CDR3 consists of 15 residues. The germline V gene encodes CDR1 DFQATT and CDR2 SNEGSKA (reference sequence). V was pared by 2 bases and J by 7 bases, with 14 bases of the junction left unmatched. The CDR3 sequence: CSARPVTGISREQYF. For the CDR3, the DNA is TGCAGTGCTAGACCCGTGACAGGGATATCGCGGGAGCAGTACTTC.

The V and J genes are TRBV6-2 or TRBV6-3 and TRBJ2-5; D is possibly TRBD2 (5 bases). The V and J ends lost 2 bases and 3 bases respectively, with 16 bases between them. The germline gives CDR1 MNHEY, CDR2 SVGEGT. The CDR3 is 16 amino acids. The CDR3 nucleotides read TGTGCCAGCAGTTACCACCGGGGAAAGAAGGAAGAGACCCAGTACTTC. It specifies CASSYHRGKKEETQYF.

V is TRBV25-1 and J is TRBJ2-5; D is perhaps TRBD1 (6 bases). The germline V and J ends were trimmed by 3 bases and 2 bases, with 16 bases remaining between them. The CDR3 contains 16 residues. The germline V gene encodes CDR1 MGHDK and CDR2 SYGVNS. CDR3 nucleotide sequence: TGTGCCAGCAGTGACCTTACAGGGTTTTTGCAAGAGACCCAGTACTTC. Its translation is CASSDLTGFLQETQYF.

Details on this clonotype: A clone one base away is much larger, so this may be a read error. This chain connects TRBV10-3 to TRBJ2-5; D call uncertain. V lost 4 bases to trimming and J lost 1 base, with 1 base between them. Per the germline V gene, CDR1 is ENHRY and CDR2 is SYGVKD. The CDR3 totals 11 residues. The CDR3 reads CAISAQETQYF. Written as DNA, the CDR3 is TGTGCCATCAGTGCCCAAGAGACCCAGTACTTC.

The table lists this clonotype with a few counts. The genes are TRBV6-2 or TRBV6-3 and TRBJ2-3, with 8 positions matching TRBD2. The CDR3 covers 19 residues. Germline V lookup: CDR1 MNHEY, CDR2 SVGEGT. The V and J ends lost 0 bases and 1 base, in that order; junction bases with no gene match: 12. CDR3 sequence (DNA): TGTGCCAGCAGTTACTCGGGGGCTAGCGGGTTGGCTGGCACAGATACGCAGTATTTT. It yields the protein CASSYSGASGLAGTDTQYF.

This clonotype was counted a few times. The chain employs TRBV2 and TRBJ2-5; D is uncertain. CDR1 is SNHLY, CDR2 FYNNEI, per germline. CDR3 size: 12 residues. V shed 6 bases and J shed 3 bases, with 8 bases lying between them. The CDR3 coding sequence is TGTGCCAGCAGGGCCTCTAAAGAGACCCAGTACTTC. Its translation: CASRASKETQYF.

The gene calls are TRBV19 and TRBJ1-5, with 10 bases identical to TRBD1. Germline V gives CDR1 LNHDA, CDR2 SQIVND (reference sequence). The CDR3 sequence is 18 residues long. V dropped 3 bases and J dropped 3; count of bases not matched to a gene: 11. CDR3 nucleotide sequence: TGTGCCAGTAGTATGGAGACAGGGGGCGTAAATGACAATCAGCCCCAGCATTTT. Translated: CASSMETGGVNDNQPQHF.

V and J are TRBV19 and TRBJ1-5; D might be TRBD1 (6 bases). Per the germline V gene, CDR1 is LNHDA and CDR2 is SQIVND (reference sequence). The CDR3 extends over 15 amino acids. V lost 7 bases and J lost 4, with 17 bases in between. The CDR3 DNA reads as TGTGCCAGTACCGCCGACAGGCGGTTGAATCAGCCCCAGCATTTT. As protein: CASTADRRLNQPQHF.

In DNA, the CDR3 is TGCAGTGCCAATCCGGAGCGGGGATACACAGATACGCAGTATTTT. It yields the protein CSANPERGYTDTQYF. V is TRBV20-1 and J is TRBJ2-3; 7 bases map to TRBD2. J was trimmed by 2 bases and V by 6 bases; bases with no gene match: 11. Germline CDR1 and CDR2: DFQATT and SNEGSKA (reference sequence). The CDR3 runs to 15 residues.